Detailed here is one TCR beta chain. Repertoires were generated with immunoSEQ multiplex PCR, while TCRdb's copy carries only in-frame clones and drops some. Of more than 75,000 clones listed, 88% are singletons. V was clipped by 3 bases and J by 3 bases, with 10 bases between them. The CDR3 has 14 amino acids. CDR1 is SGDLS and CDR2 is YYNGEE in the germline V gene. These data belong to a study of blood T cell repertoires in COVID-19. The sample taken for sequencing was peripheral blood. The sequence was obtained from a woman aged 80 or over with acute or convalescent COVID-19. The gene calls are TRBV9 and TRBJ1-3; possible D gene TRBD1, 6 bases. CDR3 amino acids: CASSAGEVGNTIYF. CDR3 nucleotide sequence: TGTGCCAGCAGCGCAGGGGAAGTTGGAAACACCATATATTTT.